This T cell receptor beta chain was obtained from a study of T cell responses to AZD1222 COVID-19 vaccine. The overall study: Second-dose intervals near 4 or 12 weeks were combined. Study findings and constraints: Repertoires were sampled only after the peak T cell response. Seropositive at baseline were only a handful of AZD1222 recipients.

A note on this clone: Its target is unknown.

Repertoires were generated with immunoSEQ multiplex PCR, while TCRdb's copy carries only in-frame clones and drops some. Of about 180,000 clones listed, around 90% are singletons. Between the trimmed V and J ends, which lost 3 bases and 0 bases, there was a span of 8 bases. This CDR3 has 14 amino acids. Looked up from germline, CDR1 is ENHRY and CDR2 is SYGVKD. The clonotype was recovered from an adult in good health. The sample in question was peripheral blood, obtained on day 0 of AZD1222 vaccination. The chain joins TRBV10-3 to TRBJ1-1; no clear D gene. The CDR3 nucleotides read TGTGCCATCAGTGATCGGACCATGAACACTGAAGCTTTCTTT. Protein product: CAISDRTMNTEAFF.